Each of the 25 T cell receptor beta chains below was sequenced from the same sample in a study of blood T cell repertoires in COVID-19. Clones were sequenced by immunoSEQ multiplex PCR, and TCRdb holds only the in-frame ones, with some missing. In the table there are 60,000 to 90,000 clones, 75% to 85% of which are singletons. Input material: peripheral blood. All receptors derive from a woman in her 50s with acute or convalescent COVID-19.

The CDR3 DNA is TGTGCCAGCAGCGTAGGACAGGGAGGCTCAGGACCCCAGCATTTT. This codes for CASSVGQGGSGPQHF. The chain has TRBV9 and TRBJ1-5, with TRBD1 matching over 7 bases. The CDR3 sequence is 15 residues long. The V gene end was trimmed by 0 bases and the J gene end by 10 bases; junction bases not matched to a gene: 10. Germline V gene data show CDR1 as SGDLS and CDR2 as YYNGEE.

This chain connects TRBV24-1 to TRBJ2-2, with 9 bases identical to TRBD1. CDR3 length: 15 amino acids. With V trimmed by 4 bases and J by 6 bases, 5 bases remained unmatched. Germline V CDR1 and CDR2: KGHDR, SFDVKD. The CDR3 loop reads CATSETGGRAGELFF. The CDR3 DNA sequence: TGTGCCACCAGTGAGACAGGGGGAAGAGCCGGGGAGCTGTTTTTT.

The gene calls are TRBV28 and TRBJ2-5, with 12 bases identical to TRBD2. This CDR3 has 21 amino acids. Germline CDR1 is MDHEN and CDR2 is SYDVKM. J lost 4 bases, V lost 3 bases, and 21 bases had no gene match. The CDR3 reads CASSFGGHGLAGRGGLETQYF. The CDR3, as DNA: TGTGCCAGCAGTTTCGGGGGGCATGGACTAGCGGGGAGAGGAGGCTTAGAGACCCAGTACTTC.

The J gene is TRBJ2-2, the V gene TRBV6-5, with a weak D call TRBD2 (5 bases). This CDR3 spans 12 amino acids. V lost 10 bases to trimming and J lost 5 bases, with 11 bases between them. Germline V gene data show CDR1 as MNHEY and CDR2 as SVGAGI. The CDR3 nucleotides read TGTGCCACCCGGGGTCTTACCGGGGAGCTGTTTTTT. Encoded protein: CATRGLTGELFF.

The chain recombines TRBV3-1 (or the pseudogene TRBV3-2) with TRBJ1-4, with D possibly being TRBD1 (5 bases). This CDR3 contains 13 residues. Germline CDR1 is LGHDT and CDR2 is YNNKEL (reference sequence). V gave up 2 bases and J gave up 14 bases, with 15 bases separating them. CDR3 sequence: CASSQNIGALLFF. CDR3 nucleotides: TGTGCCAGCAGCCAAAATATTGGGGCTCTCCTGTTTTTT.

The J gene is TRBJ1-2, the V gene TRBV5-8; 10 bases match TRBD1. Germline CDR1 reads SGHTS; CDR2 reads YDEGEE. The CDR3 consists of 15 residues. Losses at the gene ends were 4 bases for V and 2 bases for J; bases not matched to a gene: 5. CDR3 in DNA: TGTGCCAGCAGCGCAAAGGACAGGGGGAACTATGGCTACACCTTC. Residues: CASSAKDRGNYGYTF.

The rearrangement uses TRBV28 and TRBJ2-1, with TRBD1 matching 9 bases. Per the germline V gene, CDR1 is MDHEN and CDR2 is SYDVKM. With V trimmed by 6 bases and J by 6 bases, 9 bases remained unmatched. This CDR3 has 15 amino acids. The CDR3 DNA sequence: TGTGCCAGCAGAAGCCCCGCGACAGGGGGCAATGAGCAGTTCTTC. Its translation: CASRSPATGGNEQFF.

The chain couples TRBV6-6 to TRBJ2-7; 7 nucleotides match TRBD1. Germline lookup yields CDR1 MNHNY and CDR2 SVGAGI (reference sequence). Trimming at V came to 0 bases and at J to 6 bases, leaving 5 bases not matched to a gene. The CDR3 consists of 14 residues. DNA for the CDR3: TGTGCCAGCAGTTACTCTGACAGGGAATCCGAGCAGTACTTC. This encodes CASSYSDRESEQYF.

The rearrangement joins TRBV30 to TRBJ2-1; 7 nucleotides align to TRBD2. This CDR3 is 15 amino acids long. CDR1 is GTSNPN and CDR2 is SVGIG in the germline V gene (reference sequence). J was trimmed by 0 bases and V by 4 bases; bases with no gene match: 6. CDR3 protein: CAWTFGGSSYNEQFF. The CDR3 bases are TGTGCCTGGACCTTTGGCGGGAGCTCCTACAATGAGCAGTTCTTC.

The CDR3 region has the DNA TGTGCCAGCAGCCGAGATTCGAACACTGAAGCTTTCTTT. Protein: CASSRDSNTEAFF. The V and J genes are TRBV11-3 and TRBJ1-1, with D uncertain. Trimming stripped 5 bases from V and 1 base from J, with 8 bases between. The CDR3 sequence is 13 residues long. Germline CDR1 is SGHNT and CDR2 is YENEEA.

The rearrangement joins TRBV9 to TRBJ2-5; 7 positions agree with TRBD2. The V gene's germline CDR1 is SGDLS and CDR2 YYNGEE. Trimming at V came to 1 base and at J to 3 bases, leaving 6 bases not matched to a gene. The CDR3 length is 15 residues. The CDR3 sequence is CASSVNPSGEETQYF. CDR3 DNA sequence: TGTGCCAGCAGCGTAAACCCTAGCGGTGAAGAGACCCAGTACTTC.

This sequence joins TRBV7-2 and TRBJ2-5; 10 bases map to TRBD2. CDR1 and CDR2 (germline): SGHTA, FQGNSA. The CDR3 length is 17 residues. Trimming took 0 bases from V and 5 from J; bases not matched to a gene: 9. The CDR3 loop is CASSLARSGRGRETQYF. In DNA form, the CDR3 reads TGTGCCAGCAGCTTAGCTCGGAGCGGGAGGGGTAGGGAGACCCAGTACTTC.

The chain combines TRBV29-1 with TRBJ1-1; D is perhaps TRBD1 (6 bases). Germline V gene data show CDR1 as SQVTM and CDR2 as ANQGSEA. Trimming took 5 bases from V and 4 from J, leaving 11 bases between them. The CDR3 loop spans 12 amino acids. The CDR3 is CSVPGVRTEAFF. CDR3 in DNA: TGCAGCGTTCCAGGGGTGCGCACTGAAGCTTTCTTT.

The V and J genes are TRBV6-6 and TRBJ2-3, with TRBD1 matching over 7 bases. The germline CDR1 and CDR2 sequences are MNHNY and SVGAGI (reference sequence). This CDR3 has 15 residues. Trimming took 4 bases from V and 3 from J; bases not matched to a gene: 7. Written as DNA, the CDR3 is TGTGCCAGCAGTTCCGACAGGGTCGAAACAGATACGCAGTATTTT. It is translated as CASSSDRVETDTQYF.

The chain has TRBV15 and TRBJ2-2; 8 nucleotides align to TRBD2. CDR3 length: 14 amino acids. The V and J ends lost 7 bases and 5 bases, in that order; junction bases with no gene match: 6. In germline, CDR1 is LNHNV, CDR2 YYDKDF (reference sequence). CDR3 amino acids: CATNRGGLTGELFF. CDR3 DNA sequence: TGTGCCACCAATCGGGGGGGGCTAACCGGGGAGCTGTTTTTT.

The V and J genes are TRBV10-3 and TRBJ1-3, with D unresolved. The CDR3 length is 14 residues. Trimming cost V 11 bases and J 0 bases, with 14 bases left between them. CDR1 and CDR2 (germline): ENHRY, SYGVKD. The CDR3: CASFAAGSGNTIYF. The CDR3 region has the DNA TGTGCCTCTTTTGCGGCGGGCTCTGGAAACACCATATATTTT.

The chain carries TRBV9 and TRBJ1-6; D is unclear. V lost 6 bases to trimming and J lost 4 bases, with 11 bases between them. Germline V lookup: CDR1 SGDLS, CDR2 YYNGEE. The CDR3 extends over 14 amino acids. The CDR3, as DNA: TGTGCCAGCAAGCCAGGTTCATATAATTCACCCCTCCACTTT. It is translated as CASKPGSYNSPLHF.

The chain uses TRBV7-2 and TRBJ2-7; D is unresolved. The V and J ends lost 4 bases and 2 bases respectively, with 9 bases between them. The CDR3 is made up of 13 amino acids. Germline V lookup: CDR1 SGHTA, CDR2 FQGNSA. This chain's CDR3 is CASSWQETYEQYF. The CDR3 coding sequence is TGTGCCAGCAGCTGGCAGGAAACCTACGAGCAGTACTTC.

The V gene is TRBV7-3, the J gene TRBJ2-1; D is perhaps TRBD1 (6 bases). Germline V gene data show CDR1 as SGHTA and CDR2 as FQGTGA. The germline V and J ends were trimmed by 5 bases and 4 bases, with 9 bases remaining between them. The CDR3 spans 13 residues. The CDR3 region has the DNA TGTGCCAGCAGCATCGGACAGTACAATGAGCAGTTCTTC. Its protein is CASSIGQYNEQFF.

This clone was detected only once. The chain links TRBV19 to TRBJ1-1; possibly TRBD1 for D (5 bases). This CDR3 comprises 13 residues. CDR1 is LNHDA, CDR2 SQIVND, per germline (reference sequence). V was clipped by 6 bases and J by 10 bases, with 18 bases between them. CDR3 protein: CASRNIMTVGAFF. The CDR3 DNA reads as TGTGCCAGTAGAAATATAATGACAGTTGGAGCTTTCTTT.

The V gene is TRBV5-6, the J gene TRBJ2-6, with D perhaps matching TRBD1 (5 bases). Germline-derived CDR1 and CDR2 are SGHDT and YYEEEE. The V gene lost 0 bases and the J gene lost 2 bases, with 9 bases spanning the gap. The CDR3 extends over 16 amino acids. This CDR3 reads CASSLAQVPGANVLTF. Written as DNA, the CDR3 is TGTGCCAGCAGCTTGGCACAGGTCCCTGGGGCCAACGTCCTGACTTTC.

This chain joins TRBV30 and TRBJ2-3; 8 bases agree with TRBD2. Looked up from germline, CDR1 is GTSNPN and CDR2 is SVGIG (reference sequence). This CDR3 contains 17 residues. V trimming: 0 bases; J trimming: 4 bases; junction bases outside the gene matches: 12. CDR3: CAWSVLAGGVSADTQYF. In DNA, the CDR3 is TGTGCCTGGAGTGTACTGGCGGGGGGTGTGAGCGCAGATACGCAGTATTTT.

To note about this clone: At one of its ends the junction is not consistent with the germline gene, which may arise from a read error. This chain joins TRBV29-1 and TRBJ2-7, with D perhaps matching TRBD1 (5 bases). This CDR3 spans 11 amino acids. From germline, CDR1 is SQVTM and CDR2 ANQGSEA. DNA for the CDR3: TGCAGCGTGGAAGCAGGGTTGGCGCAGTACTTC. It yields the protein CSVEAGLAQYF.

The chain recombines TRBV4-2 with TRBJ2-7; 9 nucleotides align to TRBD1. Trimming took 0 bases from V and 3 from J; bases not matched to a gene: 15. The CDR3 contains 19 residues. Germline-derived CDR1 and CDR2 are LGHNA and YNFKEQ. CDR3 sequence: CASSQERSGPGTGYYEQYF. The CDR3, as DNA: TGTGCCAGCAGCCAAGAGAGATCGGGTCCCGGGACAGGGTACTACGAGCAGTACTTC.

V usage is TRBV5-6 and J usage is TRBJ2-2, with 7 nucleotides matching TRBD1. The V gene end was trimmed by 5 bases and the J gene end by 3 bases; junction bases not matched to a gene: 4. CDR1 is SGHDT, CDR2 YYEEEE, per germline. The CDR3 covers 14 residues. CDR3 region: CASRPGQHTGELFF. The CDR3 DNA reads TGTGCCAGCAGGCCGGGACAGCACACCGGGGAGCTGTTTTTT. The full variable domain, completed using reference TRBV5-6 and TRBJ2-2, is DAGVTQSPTHLIKTRGQQVTLRCSPKSGHDTVSWYQQALGQGPQFIFQYYEEEERQRGNFPDRFSGHQFPNYSSELNVNALLLGDSALYLCASRPGQHTGELFFGEGSRLTVL.